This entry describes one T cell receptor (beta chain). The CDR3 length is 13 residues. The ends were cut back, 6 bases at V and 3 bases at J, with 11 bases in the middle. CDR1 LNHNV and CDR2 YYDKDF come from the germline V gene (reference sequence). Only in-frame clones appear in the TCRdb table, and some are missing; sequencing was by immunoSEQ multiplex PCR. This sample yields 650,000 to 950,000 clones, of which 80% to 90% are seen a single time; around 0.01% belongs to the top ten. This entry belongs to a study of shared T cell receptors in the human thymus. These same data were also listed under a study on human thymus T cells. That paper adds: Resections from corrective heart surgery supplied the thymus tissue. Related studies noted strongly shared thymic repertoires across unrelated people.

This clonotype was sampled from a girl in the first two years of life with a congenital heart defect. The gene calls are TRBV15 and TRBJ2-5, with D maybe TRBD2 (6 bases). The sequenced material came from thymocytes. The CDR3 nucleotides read TGTGCCACCAGGAGGACTACCAAAGAGACCCAGTACTTC. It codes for CATRRTTKETQYF.